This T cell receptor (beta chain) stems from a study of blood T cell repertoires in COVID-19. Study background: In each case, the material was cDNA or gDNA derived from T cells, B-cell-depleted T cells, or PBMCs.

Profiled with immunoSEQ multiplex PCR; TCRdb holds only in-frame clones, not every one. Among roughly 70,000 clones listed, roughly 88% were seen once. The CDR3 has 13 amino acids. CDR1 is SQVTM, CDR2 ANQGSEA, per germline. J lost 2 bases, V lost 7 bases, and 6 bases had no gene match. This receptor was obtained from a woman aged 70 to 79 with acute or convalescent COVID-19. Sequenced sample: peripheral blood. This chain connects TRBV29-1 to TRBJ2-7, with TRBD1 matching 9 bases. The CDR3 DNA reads TGCAGCGCGGGACAGGGCGGAACCTACGAGCAGTACTTC. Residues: CSAGQGGTYEQYF.